This entry lists 29 T cell receptor beta chains sequenced from one sample in a study of T cells in Graves' hyperthyroidism and ophthalmopathy. It was RNA transcripts that yielded the amplified TCR beta CDR3 regions. The TCR CDR3 first-round RT-PCR relied on the HTBI primer set. Via MiXCR, TCRdb re-called the multiplex PCR reads, giving one row per CDR3 protein. The table records some 250,000 distinct CDR3 sequences, less than 15% of them present only once. What was sequenced was blood. All receptors derive from a middle-aged woman with Graves' hyperthyroidism that later progressed to Graves' ophthalmopathy.

Of note for this clonotype: A much bigger clone sits one base away, suggesting this may be a read error. V usage is TRBV7-2 and J usage is TRBJ1-4, with D unclear. The CDR3 length is 14 residues. CDR1 is SGHTA, CDR2 FQGNSA, per germline. The CDR3 reads CASSSVTTDEKLFF. In nucleotides, the CDR3 is TGTGCCAGCAGCTCAGTAACAACTGATGAAAAACTGTTTTTT.

This clonotype has a count of ten or more. The chain employs TRBV12-3 or TRBV12-4 and TRBJ2-1; no firm D call. The CDR3 has 13 amino acids. With 2 bases removed from V and 6 bases from J, the gap between germline ends came to 8 bases. This chain's CDR3 is CASSLNFPNEQFF. CDR3 nucleotide sequence: TGTGCCAGCAGTTTAAACTTTCCCAATGAGCAGTTCTTC.

This clonotype was observed many times. This rearrangement joins TRBV7-9 to TRBJ2-1; D perhaps matches TRBD2 (5 bases). This CDR3 is built from 14 residues. Trimming removed 2 bases at V and 10 bases at J, with 15 bases between. Germline loops: CDR1 SEHNR, CDR2 FQNEAQ (reference sequence). Here the CDR3 reads CASSLLLAPQEQFF. As DNA, the CDR3 is TGTGCCAGCAGCTTACTCCTAGCACCGCAGGAGCAGTTCTTC.

Many counts were recorded for this clonotype. The V and J genes are TRBV7-6 and TRBJ2-7; 7 bases agree with TRBD1. V lost 1 base to trimming and J lost 3 bases; unmatched junction nucleotides: 3. This CDR3 region has 14 residues. Germline CDR1 SGHVS, CDR2 FNYEAQ. The CDR3: CASSLGGQYYEQYF. Written as DNA, the CDR3 is TGTGCCAGCAGCTTAGGGGGACAGTACTACGAGCAGTACTTC.

The sample holds many counts of this clonotype. The J gene is TRBJ2-1, the V gene TRBV20-1; perhaps D is TRBD1 or TRBD2 (6 bases each). V lost 1 base and J 3 bases, leaving 22 bases between the germline ends. There are 18 residues in the CDR3. CDR1 and CDR2 (germline): DFQATT, SNEGSKA (reference sequence). The CDR3 spells CSARALGGSGASYNEQFF. As DNA, the CDR3 is TGCAGTGCTAGAGCCCTAGGGGGGTCAGGGGCAAGCTACAATGAGCAGTTCTTC.

On this clonotype itself: A much larger clone sits a single nucleotide away, making a read error possible. The rearrangement joins TRBV11-2 to TRBJ2-2; 9 bases map to TRBD1. Germline V gene lookup returns CDR1 SGHAT and CDR2 FQNNGV. CDR3 size: 15 residues. This chain's CDR3 is CASSLTGGQTVELFF. CDR3 DNA sequence: TGTGCCAGCAGCTTAACAGGGGGCCAAACCGTGGAGCTGTTTTTT.

This clonotype was picked up a small number of times. V gene TRBV6-1 combines with J gene TRBJ2-2; either TRBD1 or TRBD2 may supply D (5 bases each). CDR3 length: 19 amino acids. The germline V gene has CDR1 MNHNS and CDR2 SASEGT. Trimming took off 5 bases at V and 6 bases at J, with 28 bases between the two ends. The DNA of the CDR3 is TGTGCCAGCAGTCGCAAACACCGCCGGGACGGCCATGTTGCCGGGGAGCTGTTTTTT. This codes for CASSRKHRRDGHVAGELFF.

This chain joins TRBV20-1 and TRBJ2-1; maybe TRBD2 (7 bases). CDR1 is DFQATT, CDR2 SNEGSKA, per germline (reference sequence). This CDR3 is 17 amino acids long. Trimming shortened V by 3 bases and J by 4 bases, and 22 bases separated the two germline ends. CDR3 sequence: CSARRAGGGSGYNEQFF. The CDR3 DNA follows: TGCAGTGCTAGGAGGGCTGGGGGCGGGAGCGGGTACAATGAGCAGTTCTTC.

At least ten counts were recorded for this clonotype. The chain recombines TRBV27 with TRBJ2-1, with 8 positions matching TRBD2. V shed 2 bases and J 2 bases; nucleotides not matched to a gene: 2. CDR1 is MNHEY and CDR2 is SMNVEV in the germline V gene (reference sequence). This CDR3 is built from 15 residues. The chain's CDR3 is CASSLIAGTYNEQFF. CDR3 bases: TGTGCCAGCAGTTTAATAGCGGGAACCTACAATGAGCAGTTCTTC.

About this clonotype: Being one base from a much bigger clone, this may be a read error. The rearrangement uses TRBV20-1 and TRBJ1-5; a possible D gene is TRBD1 (5 bases). Germline V gene lookup returns CDR1 DFQATT and CDR2 SNEGSKA (reference sequence). The CDR3 has 13 amino acids. Written as DNA, the CDR3 is TGCAGTGCTGGGACTCATAGCAATCAGCCCCATCATTTT. It codes for CSAGTHSNQPHHF.

This clonotype was seen at least ten times. The chain couples TRBV6-1 to TRBJ1-5; D uncertain. The CDR3 has 14 amino acids. Germline V gene sequence: CDR1 MNHNS, CDR2 SASEGT. Trimming stripped 2 bases from V and 0 bases from J, with 5 bases between. The CDR3 reads CASSETISNQPQHF. Here the CDR3 DNA reads TGTGCCAGCAGTGAAACTATTAGCAATCAGCCCCAGCATTTT.

The V call is TRBV20-1, the J call TRBJ1-1; 8 positions agree with TRBD1. CDR3 length: 15 residues. Per the germline V gene, CDR1 is DFQATT and CDR2 is SNEGSKA (reference sequence). V lost 6 bases, J lost 0 bases, and 9 bases stayed unmatched. The DNA of the CDR3 is TGCAGTGCGGAGAATTACAGGGGGTTGAACACTGAAGCTTTCTTT. This translates into CSAENYRGLNTEAFF.

This clonotype was picked up many times. The chain links TRBV15 to TRBJ2-2; tentatively, D is TRBD2 (6 bases). The CDR3 covers 17 residues. Germline lookup yields CDR1 LNHNV and CDR2 YYDKDF (reference sequence). The V gene lost 0 bases and the J gene lost 7 bases, with 18 bases spanning the gap. For the CDR3, the DNA is TGTGCCACCAGCAGAGATCCTGGGACTCTGACGGTCGGGGAGCTGTTTTTT. Amino acids: CATSRDPGTLTVGELFF.

In this sample, this clonotype turned up many times. The V call is TRBV18, the J call TRBJ2-3; TRBD1 aligns across 11 bases. The length of the CDR3 is 17 residues. V was pared by 3 bases and J by 4 bases, with 9 bases of the junction left unmatched. Germline values: CDR1 KGHSH, CDR2 LQKENI. The CDR3 sequence: CASSPLDGQGAPDTQYF. The CDR3 DNA reads TGTGCCAGCTCACCCCTCGACGGACAGGGGGCTCCAGATACGCAGTATTTT.

Points on this clonotype: This CDR3 fails to terminate in the conserved phenylalanine or tryptophan, so it likely reflects a read error. Because the CDR3's place on the DNA is in doubt, the DNA is left out and the CDR3 is given as listed by TCRdb. This chain joins TRBV11-2 and TRBJ1-5. Germline CDR1 is SGHAT and CDR2 is FQNNGV. Termini included, the CDR3 measures 13 amino acids. This chain's CDR3 is CASSLANNQPRHV.

This clonotype appeared many times. This rearrangement joins TRBV28 to TRBJ2-1, with TRBD2 matching over 10 bases. This CDR3 is built from 20 residues. Per germline, CDR1 MDHEN and CDR2 SYDVKM. The ends lost 5 bases at V and 6 bases at J; junction bases unmatched: 22. This CDR3 reads CASSLTSGVPERLVGNEQFF. CDR3 bases: TGTGCCAGCAGTCTTACTAGCGGGGTTCCCGAGAGGCTAGTGGGCAATGAGCAGTTCTTC.

This clonotype was recorded at least ten times. The V and J genes are TRBV6-1 and TRBJ2-7, with D tentatively TRBD2 (5 bases). V shed 1 base and J shed 2 bases, with 9 bases lying between them. Per the germline V gene, CDR1 is MNHNS and CDR2 is SASEGT. The CDR3 spans 14 residues. CDR3 nucleotides: TGTGCCAGCAGTGAAGGCCCGGGAACCTACGAGCAGTACTTC. This encodes CASSEGPGTYEQYF.

The chain carries TRBV29-1 and TRBJ2-3; the D is unclear. Germline V gene data show CDR1 as SQVTM and CDR2 as ANQGSEA. The V end lost 2 bases, the J end lost 4 bases, and 10 bases lay between the germline ends. This CDR3 region has 13 residues. Here the CDR3 reads CSVELEQSDTQYF. CDR3 sequence (DNA): TGCAGCGTTGAACTAGAACAGTCAGATACGCAGTATTTT.

This clonotype was counted a few times. The chain links TRBV6-1 to TRBJ2-7, with D possibly TRBD1 on 7 matching bases. Germline loops: CDR1 MNHNS, CDR2 SASEGT. The CDR3 runs to 18 residues. V was clipped by 5 bases and J by 2 bases, with 25 bases between them. The DNA of the CDR3 is TGTGCCAGCAGTCGGCAGGGGGGATCTGGCGGACCTCCCTACGAGCAGTACTTC. Translating gives CASSRQGGSGGPPYEQYF.

This clonotype was observed at least ten times. The gene calls are TRBV7-8 and TRBJ2-7; D might be TRBD1 (7 bases). V lost 5 bases to trimming and J lost 1 base, with 18 bases between them. The CDR3 spans 16 residues. Germline CDR1 SGHVS, CDR2 FQNEAQ. CDR3 DNA: TGTGCCAGCAGCCCCAGGGGCGCGGGACAGTCCTACGAGCAGTACTTC. Protein sequence: CASSPRGAGQSYEQYF.

This clonotype was seen many times. This sequence joins TRBV30 and TRBJ2-7; D is undetermined. This CDR3 has 12 amino acids. CDR1 and CDR2 (germline): GTSNPN, SVGIG (reference sequence). V was clipped by 3 bases and J by 2 bases, with 8 bases between them. CDR3 residues: CAWSSSTYEQYF. The CDR3 DNA reads TGTGCCTGGAGCTCCAGTACCTACGAGCAGTACTTC.

This clonotype was observed many times. The chain is built from TRBV2 and TRBJ1-1; unclear D gene. The V end lost 2 bases, the J end lost 11 bases, and 12 bases lay between the germline ends. The CDR3 covers 12 residues. From germline, CDR1 is SNHLY and CDR2 FYNNEI. In nucleotides, the CDR3 is TGTGCCAGCAGTGAACAGACCCTGTTGGCTTTCTTT. Its translation is CASSEQTLLAFF.

The genes are TRBV28 and TRBJ1-2; D possibly corresponds to TRBD1 (6 bases). V dropped 2 bases and J dropped 4 bases, with 14 bases sitting between them. The germline V gene encodes CDR1 MDHEN and CDR2 SYDVKM. The CDR3 is 15 amino acids. The CDR3 spells CASSLVGKGGYGYTF. The CDR3 bases are TGTGCCAGCAGTTTAGTGGGAAAAGGGGGCTATGGCTACACCTTC.

J is TRBJ2-5 and V is TRBV6-1; 10 bases are a match to TRBD2. Germline CDR1 is MNHNS and CDR2 is SASEGT. The junction had 12 bases not matched to a gene; V was cut back by 7 bases and J by 4 bases. This CDR3 contains 16 residues. The DNA for the CDR3 is TGTGCCAGCAAAATAAGGGGGCGACTAGCGGGAGAGACCCAGTACTTC. This gives the protein CASKIRGRLAGETQYF.

This clonotype was observed many times. This chain uses TRBV6-1 with TRBJ1-1, with 8 bases fitting TRBD1. Germline CDR1 is MNHNS and CDR2 is SASEGT. The CDR3 has 14 amino acids. The J segment lost 7 bases and the V segment lost 4 bases, leaving 8 bases of the junction unmatched. CDR3 nucleotides: TGTGCCAGCAGTGTTAGGACAGGGAGAGGTGAAGCTTTCTTT. It yields the protein CASSVRTGRGEAFF.

V is TRBV9 and J is TRBJ1-1; 8 positions agree with TRBD1. The germline V gene encodes CDR1 SGDLS and CDR2 YYNGEE. With V trimmed by 0 bases and J by 10 bases, 11 bases remained unmatched. The CDR3 length is 15 residues. The CDR3 spells CASSVEMTGVGGAFF. CDR3 sequence (DNA): TGTGCCAGCAGCGTAGAGATGACAGGGGTAGGTGGAGCTTTCTTT. The full variable domain, in which reference TRBV9 and TRBJ1-1 provide the parts outside the CDR3, is DSGVTQTPKHLITATGQRVTLRCSPRSGDLSVYWYQQSLDQGLQFLIQYYNGEERAKGNILERFSAQQFPDLHSELNLSSLELGDSALYFCASSVEMTGVGGAFFGQGTRLTVV.

There are a few counts of this clonotype. The chain joins TRBV2 to TRBJ2-2, with 7 bases matching TRBD1. There are 14 residues in the CDR3. CDR1 SNHLY and CDR2 FYNNEI come from the germline V gene. J lost 7 bases, V lost 9 bases, and 11 bases had no gene match. CDR3 DNA: TGTGCCAGTAGAGGGACAGTAGGAAGCGGGGAGCTGTTTTTT. Translated: CASRGTVGSGELFF.

This clonotype has ten or more counts. This chain links TRBV12-3 or TRBV12-4 with TRBJ1-2; TRBD1 is a possible D gene (5 bases). Deletions cut 5 bases from V and 9 bases from J, with 19 bases between. This CDR3 spans 14 amino acids. The CDR3 DNA follows: TGTGCCAGCAGTCCGTCCGACGGGGCGAGAAGCTACACCTTC. Encoded protein: CASSPSDGARSYTF.

The table lists this clonotype with many counts. The gene calls are TRBV10-3 and TRBJ2-7, with D tentatively TRBD2 (6 bases). The CDR3 runs 14 residues. The germline V gene encodes CDR1 ENHRY and CDR2 SYGVKD. Trimming took off 3 bases at V and 2 bases at J, with 11 bases between the two ends. The CDR3 protein is CAISDLAVAYEQYF. The CDR3 coding sequence is TGTGCCATCAGTGACTTAGCGGTTGCCTACGAGCAGTACTTC.